This T cell receptor beta chain derives from a study of blood T cells in healthy people across ages. Of note for this clonotype: Antigen: not known.

Study results and limitations: Nothing was known about donor CMV status, and this possibly confounded expanded clonotype changes. It was found that TCR beta diversity correlated strongly with the percentage of naive T cells.

Then a second PCR, running about 6 to 12 cycles, was carried out with a sample-barcoded 5' primer and a J-beta primer mix. Every single cDNA molecule received a tag from a template-switch adaptor with 12 random nucleotides. TCRdb ran MiXCR on the 5' RACE reads and lists one entry per CDR3 protein. This sample has just under 750,000 distinct CDR3 sequences; about 20% occur once, and the top ten carry about 20%. The ends lost 4 bases at V and 6 bases at J; junction bases unmatched: 4. There are 13 residues in the CDR3. Germline loops: CDR1 SQVTM, CDR2 ANQGSEA. The sequenced sample consisted of blood. This TCR derives from a man aged 70-80 years in good health. The rearrangement uses TRBV29-1 and TRBJ2-1; TRBD2 matches 9 bases. This CDR3 is CSVGVAGVNEQFF. CDR3 DNA sequence: TGCAGCGTTGGAGTAGCGGGAGTCAATGAGCAGTTCTTC.